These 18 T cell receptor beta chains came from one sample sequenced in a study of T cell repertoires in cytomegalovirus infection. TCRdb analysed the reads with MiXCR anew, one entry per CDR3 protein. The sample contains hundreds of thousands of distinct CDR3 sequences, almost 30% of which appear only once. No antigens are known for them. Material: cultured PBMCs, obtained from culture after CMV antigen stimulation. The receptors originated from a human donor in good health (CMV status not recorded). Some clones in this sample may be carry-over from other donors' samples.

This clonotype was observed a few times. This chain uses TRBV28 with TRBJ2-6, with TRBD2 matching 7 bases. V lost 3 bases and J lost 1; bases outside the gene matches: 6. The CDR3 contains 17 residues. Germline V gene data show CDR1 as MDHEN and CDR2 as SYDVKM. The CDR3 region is CASSFQLANSGANVLTF. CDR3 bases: TGTGCCAGCAGTTTTCAACTAGCGAATTCTGGGGCCAACGTCCTGACTTTC.

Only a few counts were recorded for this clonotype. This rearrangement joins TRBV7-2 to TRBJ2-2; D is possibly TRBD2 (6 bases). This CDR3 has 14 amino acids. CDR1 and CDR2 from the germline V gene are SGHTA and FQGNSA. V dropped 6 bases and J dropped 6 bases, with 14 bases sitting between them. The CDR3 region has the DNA TGTGCCAGCAGTACGGGACTCCGGCCCGGGGAGCTGTTTTTT. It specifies CASSTGLRPGELFF.

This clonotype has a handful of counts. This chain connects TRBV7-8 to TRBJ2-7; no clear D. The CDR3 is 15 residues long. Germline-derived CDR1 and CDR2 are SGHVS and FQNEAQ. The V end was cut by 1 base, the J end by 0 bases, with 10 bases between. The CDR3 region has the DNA TGTGCCAGCAGCTTAGAACTAACTAACTCCTACGAGCAGTACTTC. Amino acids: CASSLELTNSYEQYF.

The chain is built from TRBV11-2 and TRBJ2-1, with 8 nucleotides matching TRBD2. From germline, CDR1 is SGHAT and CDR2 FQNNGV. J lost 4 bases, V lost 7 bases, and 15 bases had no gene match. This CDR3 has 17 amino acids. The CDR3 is CASIPRLAGSLYNEQFF. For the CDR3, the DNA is TGTGCCAGCATACCCCGGCTAGCGGGTTCTTTGTACAATGAGCAGTTCTTC.

The CDR3, as DNA: TGTGCCAGCAGTCTGACAGGGGGGGGGCAGGAGCAGTTCTTC. Protein product: CASSLTGGGQEQFF. The chain uses TRBV12-3 or TRBV12-4 and TRBJ2-1; 9 bases line up with TRBD1. The trim removed 5 bases at V and 10 bases at J, leaving 9 bases unmatched. The CDR3 covers 14 residues.

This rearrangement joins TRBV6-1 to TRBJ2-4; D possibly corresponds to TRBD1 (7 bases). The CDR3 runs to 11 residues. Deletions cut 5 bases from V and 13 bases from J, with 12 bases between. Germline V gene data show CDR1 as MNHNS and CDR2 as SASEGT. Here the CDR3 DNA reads TGTGCCAGCAGTAACAGGGGAGGACAGTACTTC. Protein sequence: CASSNRGGQYF.

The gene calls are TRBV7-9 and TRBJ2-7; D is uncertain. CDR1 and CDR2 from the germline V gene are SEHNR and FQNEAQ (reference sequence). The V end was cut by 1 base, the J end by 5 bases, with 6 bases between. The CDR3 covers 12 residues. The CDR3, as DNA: TGTGCCAGCAGCTTAGATGCTAACGAGCAGTACTTC. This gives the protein CASSLDANEQYF.

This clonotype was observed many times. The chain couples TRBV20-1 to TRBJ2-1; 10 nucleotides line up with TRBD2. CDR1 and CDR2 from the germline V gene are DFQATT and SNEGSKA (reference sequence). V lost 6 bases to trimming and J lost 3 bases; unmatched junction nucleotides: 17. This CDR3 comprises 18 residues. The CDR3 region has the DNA TGCAGTGCCCACGGGGGCGCGAGCGGGGGGGGTAGCTACAATGAGCAGTTCTTC. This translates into CSAHGGASGGGSYNEQFF.

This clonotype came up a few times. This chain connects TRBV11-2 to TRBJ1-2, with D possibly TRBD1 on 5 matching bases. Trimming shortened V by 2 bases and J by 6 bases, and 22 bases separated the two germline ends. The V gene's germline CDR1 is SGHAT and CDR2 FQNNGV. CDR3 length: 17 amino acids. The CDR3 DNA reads TGTGCCAGCAGCTTACAGTTTGTCTCGGGGGGAGCGAATGGCTACACCTTC. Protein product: CASSLQFVSGGANGYTF. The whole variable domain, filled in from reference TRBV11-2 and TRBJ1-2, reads EAGVAQSPRYKIIEKRQSVAFWCNPISGHATLYWYQQILGQGPKLLIQFQNNGVVDDSQLPKDRFSAERLKGVDSTLKIQPAKLEDSAVYLCASSLQFVSGGANGYTFGSGTRLTVV.

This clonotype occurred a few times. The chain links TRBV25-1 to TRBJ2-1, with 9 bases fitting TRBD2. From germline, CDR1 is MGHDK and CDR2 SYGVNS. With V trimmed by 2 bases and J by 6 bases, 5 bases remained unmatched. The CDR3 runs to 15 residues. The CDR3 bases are TGTGCCAGCAGTGAACTAGTAGCGGGAGTCAATGAGCAGTTCTTC. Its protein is CASSELVAGVNEQFF.

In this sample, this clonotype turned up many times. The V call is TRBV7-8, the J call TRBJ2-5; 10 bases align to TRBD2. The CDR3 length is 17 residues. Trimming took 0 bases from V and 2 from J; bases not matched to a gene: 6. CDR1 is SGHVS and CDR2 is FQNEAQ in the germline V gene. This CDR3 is CASSLARTSGPQETQYF. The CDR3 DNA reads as TGTGCCAGCAGCTTAGCGAGGACTAGCGGTCCTCAAGAGACCCAGTACTTC.

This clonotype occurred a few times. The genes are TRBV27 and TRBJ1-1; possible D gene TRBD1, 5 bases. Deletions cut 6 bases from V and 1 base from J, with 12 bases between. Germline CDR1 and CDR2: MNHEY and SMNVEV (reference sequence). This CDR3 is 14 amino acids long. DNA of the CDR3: TGTGCCAGCAGCCCCACCGGGGGGAACACTGAAGCTTTCTTT. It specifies CASSPTGGNTEAFF.

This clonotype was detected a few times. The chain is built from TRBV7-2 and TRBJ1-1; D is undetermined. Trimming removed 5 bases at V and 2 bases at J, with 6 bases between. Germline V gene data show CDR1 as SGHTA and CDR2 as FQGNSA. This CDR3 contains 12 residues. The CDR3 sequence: CASSPINTEAFF. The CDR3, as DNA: TGTGCCAGCAGCCCGATCAACACTGAAGCTTTCTTT.

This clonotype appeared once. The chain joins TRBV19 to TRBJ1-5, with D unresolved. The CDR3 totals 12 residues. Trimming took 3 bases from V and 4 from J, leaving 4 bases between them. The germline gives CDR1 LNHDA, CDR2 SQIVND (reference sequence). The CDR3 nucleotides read TGTGCCAGTAGTATGTTAAATCAGCCCCAGCATTTT. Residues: CASSMLNQPQHF.

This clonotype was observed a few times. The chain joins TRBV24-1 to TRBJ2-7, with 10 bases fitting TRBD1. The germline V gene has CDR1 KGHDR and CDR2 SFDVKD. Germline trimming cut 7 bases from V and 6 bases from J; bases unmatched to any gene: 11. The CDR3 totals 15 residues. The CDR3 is CATSPRGTGDAEQYF. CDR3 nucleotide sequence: TGTGCCACCAGCCCAAGAGGGACAGGGGACGCCGAGCAGTACTTC.

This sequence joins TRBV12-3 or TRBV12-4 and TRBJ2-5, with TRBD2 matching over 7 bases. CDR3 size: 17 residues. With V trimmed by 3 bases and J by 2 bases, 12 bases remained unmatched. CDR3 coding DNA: TGTGCCAGCAGTTTTGGAACAGCCGTGCGGGGGCAAGAGACCCAGTACTTC. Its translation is CASSFGTAVRGQETQYF.

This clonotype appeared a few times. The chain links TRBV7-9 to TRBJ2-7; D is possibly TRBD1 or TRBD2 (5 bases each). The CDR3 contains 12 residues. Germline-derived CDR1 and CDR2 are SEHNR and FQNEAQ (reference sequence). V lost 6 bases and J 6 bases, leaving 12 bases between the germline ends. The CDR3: CASSTRTTEQYF. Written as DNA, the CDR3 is TGTGCCAGCAGTACTAGGACAACCGAGCAGTACTTC.

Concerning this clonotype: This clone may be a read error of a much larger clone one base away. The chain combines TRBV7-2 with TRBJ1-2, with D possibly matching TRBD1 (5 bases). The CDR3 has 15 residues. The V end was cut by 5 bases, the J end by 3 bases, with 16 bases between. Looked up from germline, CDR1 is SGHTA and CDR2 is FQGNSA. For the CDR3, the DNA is TGTGCCAGCAGCGCCCCGGGGGAGCTCTACTATGGCTACACCTTC. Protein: CASSAPGELYYGYTF. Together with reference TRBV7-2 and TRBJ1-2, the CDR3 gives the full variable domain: GAGVSQSPSNKVTEKGKDVELRCDPISGHTALYWYRQSLGQGLEFLIYFQGNSAPDKSGLPSDRFSAERTGGSVSTLTIQRTQQEDSAVYLCASSAPGELYYGYTFGSGTRLTVV.